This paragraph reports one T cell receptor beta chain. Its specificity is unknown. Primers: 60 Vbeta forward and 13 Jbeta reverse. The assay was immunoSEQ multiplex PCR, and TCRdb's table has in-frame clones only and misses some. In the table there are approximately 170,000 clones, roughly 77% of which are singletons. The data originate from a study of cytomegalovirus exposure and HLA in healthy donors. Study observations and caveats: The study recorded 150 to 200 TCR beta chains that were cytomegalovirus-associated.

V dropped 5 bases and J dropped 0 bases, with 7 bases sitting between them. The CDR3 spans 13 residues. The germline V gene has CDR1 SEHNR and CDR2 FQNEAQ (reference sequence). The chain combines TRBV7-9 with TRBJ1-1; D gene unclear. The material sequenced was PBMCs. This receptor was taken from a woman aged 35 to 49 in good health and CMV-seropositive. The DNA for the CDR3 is TGTGCCAGCAGCCCGACTGTGAACACTGAAGCTTTCTTT. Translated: CASSPTVNTEAFF.